The T cell receptor (beta chain) described here comes from a study of tumor and adjacent non-tumor tissue in lung cancer. Study summary: Stage I to III disease affected about nine men and roughly five women aged roughly 31 to 76.

RNA was extracted from bulk tissue without any cell sorting. Chemotherapy-naive patients with new lung cancer underwent thoracic surgery in China, August–late 2014. The library came from three nested PCR rounds adapted from ARM-PCR protocols. TCRdb independently ran MiXCR on the multiplex PCR reads; one entry per CDR3 protein. The table includes some 93,000 distinct CDR3 sequences, approximately 65% detected once. This clonotype was seen ten or more times. What it binds is unknown. Whole-study results and caveats: TCR diversity was significantly greater in tumor than normal lung tissue.

V was trimmed by 4 bases and J by 2 bases, leaving 11 bases between them. Looked up from germline, CDR1 is SGHNT and CDR2 is YYREEE (reference sequence). The CDR3 is 14 residues long. The origin of this receptor is a man between 60 and 70 years old with non-small cell lung cancer. Sequencing was carried out using lung tumor tissue. The V gene is TRBV5-4, the J gene TRBJ2-3; no clear D. CDR3 in DNA: TGTGCCAGCAGCCCTACCTCGGACACAGATACGCAGTATTTT. It encodes CASSPTSDTDTQYF.